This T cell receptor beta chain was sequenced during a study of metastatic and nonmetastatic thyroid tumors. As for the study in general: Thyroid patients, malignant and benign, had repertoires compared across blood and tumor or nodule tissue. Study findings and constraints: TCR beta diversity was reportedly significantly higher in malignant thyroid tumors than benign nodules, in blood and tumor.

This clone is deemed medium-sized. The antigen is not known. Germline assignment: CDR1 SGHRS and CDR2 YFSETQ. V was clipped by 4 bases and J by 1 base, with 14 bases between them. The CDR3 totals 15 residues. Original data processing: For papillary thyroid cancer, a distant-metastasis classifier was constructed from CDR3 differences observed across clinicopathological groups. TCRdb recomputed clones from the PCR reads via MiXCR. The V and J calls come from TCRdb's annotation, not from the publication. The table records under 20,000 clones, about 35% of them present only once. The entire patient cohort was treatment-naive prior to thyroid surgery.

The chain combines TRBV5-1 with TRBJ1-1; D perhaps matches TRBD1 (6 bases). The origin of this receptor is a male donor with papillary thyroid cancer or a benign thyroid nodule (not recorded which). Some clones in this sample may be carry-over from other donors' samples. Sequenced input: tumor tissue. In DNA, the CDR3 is TGCGCCAGCAGCGCCCAATTACAGGGGAACACTGAAGCTTTCTTT. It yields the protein CASSAQLQGNTEAFF.